This T cell receptor (beta chain) was retrieved from a study of cytomegalovirus exposure and HLA in healthy donors. J was trimmed by 4 bases and V by 5 bases; bases with no gene match: 10. Per germline, CDR1 SGHAT and CDR2 FQNNGV. CDR3 length: 16 residues. A multiplex PCR was run with 60 Vbeta primers and 13 Jbeta primers. Repertoires were generated with immunoSEQ multiplex PCR, while TCRdb's copy carries only in-frame clones and drops some. The sample lists tens of thousands of clones, less than 8% seen once, with over 2% in the top ten. The rearrangement links TRBV11-2 to TRBJ1-5; 8 bases are a match to TRBD1. Input material: PBMCs. The receptor's source is a man between 45 and 60 years old in good health and CMV-seronegative. CDR3 loop: CASSPPGNRGNQPQHF. The CDR3 DNA reads TGTGCCAGCAGCCCCCCTGGGAACAGGGGGAATCAGCCCCAGCATTTT.